The 22 T cell receptor beta chains below all came from one sample that was sequenced in a study of blood T cell repertoires in COVID-19. This table comes from immunoSEQ multiplex PCR, and its TCRdb copy is limited to in-frame clones, with some not included. The profile shows 330,000 or so clones, roughly 86% of them singletons. The sample comprised PBMCs or T cells enriched from blood (not recorded which). These receptor sequences come from a woman aged 25-40 years who had been exposed to COVID-19.

This chain uses TRBV23-1 with TRBJ2-7; D unclear. TRBV23-1 is reported as an ORF; its role is uncertain. The CDR3 is made up of 14 amino acids. Trimming shortened V by 5 bases and J by 2 bases, and 13 bases separated the two germline ends. CDR3 protein: CASSSRSPTYEQYF. The CDR3 coding sequence is TGCGCCAGCAGTTCTAGGAGCCCAACCTACGAGCAGTACTTC.

The V call is TRBV7-9, the J call TRBJ2-3; D may be TRBD2 (6 bases). The CDR3 spans 13 residues. Trimming cost V 5 bases and J 4 bases, with 10 bases left between them. The germline gives CDR1 SEHNR, CDR2 FQNEAQ (reference sequence). Here the CDR3 DNA reads TGTGCCAGCAGCCTGACTAGTCCAGATACGCAGTATTTT. Translation: CASSLTSPDTQYF. Full variable domain (missing parts from reference TRBV7-9 and TRBJ2-3): DTGVSQNPRHKITKRGQNVTFRCDPISEHNRLYWYRQTLGQGPEFLTYFQNEAQLEKSRLLSDRFSAERPKGSFSTLEIQRTEQGDSAMYLCASSLTSPDTQYFGPGTRLTVL.

V is TRBV25-1 and J is TRBJ2-3; D is unclear. The CDR3 sequence is 14 residues long. Per the germline V gene, CDR1 is MGHDK and CDR2 is SYGVNS. Trimming cost V 3 bases and J 1 base, with 8 bases left between them. The CDR3 region has the DNA TGTGCCAGCAGTGATTATGTAGGCACAGATACGCAGTATTTT. It codes for CASSDYVGTDTQYF.

The V gene is TRBV7-3, the J gene TRBJ2-6; TRBD1 matches at 11 bases. The CDR3 runs to 18 residues. The germline CDR1 and CDR2 sequences are SGHTA and FQGTGA. Trimming at V came to 3 bases and at J to 0 bases, leaving 4 bases not matched to a gene. The CDR3 DNA follows: TGTGCCAGCAGCTTGGGGACAGGGGGTTTCTCTGGGGCCAACGTCCTGACTTTC. Translation: CASSLGTGGFSGANVLTF. Combining the CDR3 with reference TRBV7-3 and TRBJ2-6 gives the whole variable domain GAGVSQTPSNKVTEKGKYVELRCDPISGHTALYWYRQSLGQGPEFLIYFQGTGAADDSGLPNDRFFAVRPEGSVSTLKIQRTERGDSAVYLCASSLGTGGFSGANVLTFGAGSRLTVL.

The rearrangement uses TRBV19 and TRBJ1-1; possible D gene TRBD1, 5 bases. V was shortened by 3 bases and J by 4 bases, with 12 bases between the two germline ends. The V gene's germline CDR1 is LNHDA and CDR2 SQIVND (reference sequence). The CDR3 is 14 residues long. The CDR3 bases are TGTGCCAGTAGTATCTTGGGGGGAGGCACTGAAGCTTTCTTT. Translating it yields CASSILGGGTEAFF.

CDR3 protein: CASSLGQNTEAFF. CDR3 sequence (DNA): TGTGCCAGCAGCCTCGGACAGAACACTGAAGCTTTCTTT. The V call is TRBV6-5, the J call TRBJ1-1, with D tentatively TRBD1 (5 bases). The V gene lost 6 bases and the J gene lost 1 base, with 9 bases spanning the gap. Per the germline V gene, CDR1 is MNHEY and CDR2 is SVGAGI. The CDR3 extends over 13 amino acids.

The chain uses TRBV28 and TRBJ2-5; D gene uncertain. Trimming took 3 bases from V and 5 from J, leaving 4 bases between them. CDR1 and CDR2 (germline): MDHEN, SYDVKM. This CDR3 has 11 residues. In DNA form, the CDR3 reads TGTGCCAGCAGTTTCGGTGAGACCCAGTACTTC. It codes for CASSFGETQYF. Full variable domain (rest looked up from reference TRBV28 and TRBJ2-5): DVKVTQSSRYLVKRTGEKVFLECVQDMDHENMFWYRQDPGLGLRLIYFSYDVKMKEKGDIPEGYSVSREKKERFSLILESASTNQTSMYLCASSFGETQYFGPGTRLLVL.

Only one count was recorded for this clone. The chain couples TRBV28 to TRBJ2-2, with TRBD1 as a possible D gene (5 bases). Germline CDR1 reads MDHEN; CDR2 reads SYDVKM. The CDR3 is made up of 15 amino acids. The V and J ends lost 8 bases and 0 bases respectively, with 13 bases between them. The CDR3 protein is CASRPWGPNTGELFF. The CDR3, as DNA: TGTGCCAGCCGCCCGTGGGGCCCGAACACCGGGGAGCTGTTTTTT. The variable domain in full, with the rest retrieved from reference TRBV28 and TRBJ2-2, is DVKVTQSSRYLVKRTGEKVFLECVQDMDHENMFWYRQDPGLGLRLIYFSYDVKMKEKGDIPEGYSVSREKKERFSLILESASTNQTSMYLCASRPWGPNTGELFFGEGSRLTVL.

The chain couples TRBV24-1 to TRBJ1-3; 8 bases match TRBD1. The CDR3 totals 14 residues. Germline assignment: CDR1 KGHDR and CDR2 SFDVKD. V lost 4 bases to trimming and J lost 2 bases; unmatched junction nucleotides: 0. The CDR3 loop is CATSETGAGNTIYF. The CDR3 DNA reads TGTGCCACCAGTGAGACAGGGGCTGGAAACACCATATATTTT.

V is TRBV6-5 and J is TRBJ2-7; 8 bases align to TRBD2. The CDR3 has 15 amino acids. Germline V gene data show CDR1 as MNHEY and CDR2 as SVGAGI. After removal of 4 bases from V and 2 bases from J, the junction contained 7 bases not matched to a gene. The CDR3 DNA sequence: TGTGCCAGCAGTTCAAGCGGGAGTCCCCCCTACGAGCAGTACTTC. It translates to CASSSSGSPPYEQYF.

Comments on this clone: Within the sample, other DNA sequences also encode this same CDR3. The chain uses TRBV28 and TRBJ1-2, with 8 positions matching TRBD1. Trimming took 6 bases from V and 4 from J; bases not matched to a gene: 4. The CDR3 spans 13 residues. The germline V gene encodes CDR1 MDHEN and CDR2 SYDVKM. The CDR3 sequence: CASSLGQGYGYTF. The CDR3, as DNA: TGTGCCAGCAGCCTAGGACAGGGCTATGGCTACACCTTC.

This clone was detected once. J is TRBJ1-2 and V is TRBV19, with D perhaps matching TRBD1 (5 bases). The CDR3 totals 12 residues. The germline V gene has CDR1 LNHDA and CDR2 SQIVND (reference sequence). With 3 bases removed from V and 7 bases from J, the gap between germline ends came to 9 bases. CDR3 protein: CASSISTVGYTF. The CDR3 nucleotides read TGTGCCAGTAGTATTTCGACAGTTGGCTACACCTTC.

V gene TRBV18 combines with J gene TRBJ1-2; 7 bases align to TRBD1. The CDR3 is 16 residues long. Per germline, CDR1 KGHSH and CDR2 LQKENI. V lost 6 bases to trimming and J lost 4 bases; unmatched junction nucleotides: 14. The CDR3 sequence: CASSPPGTALGYGYTF. CDR3 sequence (DNA): TGTGCCAGCTCGCCCCCCGGGACAGCCCTCGGCTATGGCTACACCTTC.

V is TRBV9 and J is TRBJ1-1, with a possible D match to TRBD1 (6 bases). The V gene lost 4 bases and the J gene lost 3 bases, with 16 bases spanning the gap. This CDR3 is 15 amino acids long. Germline CDR1 and CDR2: SGDLS and YYNGEE. In DNA form, the CDR3 reads TGTGCCAGCAGCCTTGATCCACAGGGCGACACTGAAGCTTTCTTT. Its translation: CASSLDPQGDTEAFF. Variable domain in full (rest from reference TRBV9 and TRBJ1-1): DSGVTQTPKHLITATGQRVTLRCSPRSGDLSVYWYQQSLDQGLQFLIQYYNGEERAKGNILERFSAQQFPDLHSELNLSSLELGDSALYFCASSLDPQGDTEAFFGQGTRLTVV.

The rearrangement uses TRBV18 and TRBJ1-5; 7 bases align to TRBD1. V gave up 3 bases and J gave up 0 bases; unmatched junction bases: 5. The CDR3 is 16 residues long. The germline V gene has CDR1 KGHSH and CDR2 LQKENI. CDR3: CASSPYRQGSNQPQHF. Here the CDR3 DNA reads TGTGCCAGCTCACCCTATCGACAGGGTAGCAATCAGCCCCAGCATTTT.

The J gene is TRBJ1-4, the V gene TRBV6-5, with D possibly being TRBD1 (6 bases). Trimming pared 6 bases from V and 3 bases from J, leaving 14 bases between. The CDR3 is 15 residues long. Germline values: CDR1 MNHEY, CDR2 SVGAGI. CDR3 sequence reads: CASSAEGVANEKLFF. The CDR3 bases are TGTGCCAGCAGCGCAGAGGGGGTGGCTAATGAAAAACTGTTTTTT.

The J gene is TRBJ1-1, the V gene TRBV28; a weak D match, TRBD1 (6 bases). The V end was cut by 5 bases, the J end by 5 bases, with 15 bases between. The CDR3 has 14 residues. Germline CDR1 MDHEN, CDR2 SYDVKM. The CDR3 loop reads CASSLGQGKTEAFF. The CDR3 region has the DNA TGTGCCAGCAGTCTGGGGCAGGGGAAAACTGAAGCTTTCTTT.

The genes are TRBV28 and TRBJ1-2, with D maybe TRBD1 (5 bases). CDR3 length: 15 residues. The V gene's germline CDR1 is MDHEN and CDR2 SYDVKM. The germline V and J ends were trimmed by 6 bases and 6 bases, with 20 bases remaining between them. CDR3 sequence (DNA): TGTGCCAGCAGCCCGGGACTCCCTTCCTTGGATGGCTACACCTTC. It codes for CASSPGLPSLDGYTF.

CDR3 protein: CASSLWDSGRRGDTQYF. The DNA for the CDR3 is TGTGCCAGCAGTTTATGGGACAGCGGGAGGCGGGGAGATACGCAGTATTTT. The V and J genes are TRBV28 and TRBJ2-3; 9 bases fit TRBD2. V trimming: 0 bases; J trimming: 5 bases; junction bases outside the gene matches: 9. Looked up from germline, CDR1 is MDHEN and CDR2 is SYDVKM. The CDR3 covers 17 residues.

The CDR3 reads CASSFQFEQYF. The CDR3 coding sequence is TGTGCCAGCAGTTTTCAGTTTGAGCAGTACTTC. The chain recombines TRBV12-3 or TRBV12-4 with TRBJ2-7; D is unresolved. Between the trimmed V and J ends, which lost 3 bases and 7 bases, there was a span of 7 bases. The CDR3 runs to 11 residues.

The chain is built from TRBV5-1 and TRBJ2-7, with D hard to call. This CDR3 has 12 residues. Germline-derived CDR1 and CDR2 are SGHRS and YFSETQ. V shed 0 bases and J shed 5 bases, with 6 bases lying between them. The CDR3 loop reads CASSLGSDEQYF. DNA for the CDR3: TGCGCCAGCAGCTTGGGCTCGGACGAGCAGTACTTC.

The chain links TRBV7-6 to TRBJ2-3; 10 bases match TRBD2. The CDR3 has 16 amino acids. V shed 5 bases and J 0 bases; nucleotides not matched to a gene: 5. Germline V CDR1 and CDR2: SGHVS, FNYEAQ. The CDR3 here is CASSPRTSGSTDTQYF. In DNA form, the CDR3 reads TGTGCCAGCAGCCCCAGGACTAGCGGTAGCACAGATACGCAGTATTTT.